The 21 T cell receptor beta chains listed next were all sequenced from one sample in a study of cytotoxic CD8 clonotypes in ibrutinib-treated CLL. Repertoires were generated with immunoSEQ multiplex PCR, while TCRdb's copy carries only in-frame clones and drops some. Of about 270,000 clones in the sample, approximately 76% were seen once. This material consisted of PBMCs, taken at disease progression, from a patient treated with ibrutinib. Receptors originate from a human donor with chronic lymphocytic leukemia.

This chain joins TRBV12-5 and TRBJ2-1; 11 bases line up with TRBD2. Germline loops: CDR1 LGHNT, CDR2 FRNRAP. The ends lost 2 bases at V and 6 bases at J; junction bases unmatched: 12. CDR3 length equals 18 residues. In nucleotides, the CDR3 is TGTGCTAGTGGTTTGTGTACTAGCGGGAGAAACGCGTGCAATGAGCAGTTCTTC. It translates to CASGLCTSGRNACNEQFF.

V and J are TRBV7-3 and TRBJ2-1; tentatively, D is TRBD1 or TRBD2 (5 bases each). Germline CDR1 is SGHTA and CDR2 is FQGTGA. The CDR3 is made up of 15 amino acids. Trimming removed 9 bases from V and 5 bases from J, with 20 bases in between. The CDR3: CASALGAGWNNEQFF. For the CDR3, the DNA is TGTGCCAGTGCGCTTGGGGCGGGTTGGAACAATGAGCAGTTCTTC.

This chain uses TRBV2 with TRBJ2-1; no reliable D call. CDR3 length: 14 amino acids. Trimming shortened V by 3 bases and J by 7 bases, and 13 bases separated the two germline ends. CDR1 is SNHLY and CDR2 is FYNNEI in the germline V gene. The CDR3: CASSDPNKWNEQFF. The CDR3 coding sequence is TGTGCCAGCAGTGACCCAAACAAGTGGAATGAGCAGTTCTTC.

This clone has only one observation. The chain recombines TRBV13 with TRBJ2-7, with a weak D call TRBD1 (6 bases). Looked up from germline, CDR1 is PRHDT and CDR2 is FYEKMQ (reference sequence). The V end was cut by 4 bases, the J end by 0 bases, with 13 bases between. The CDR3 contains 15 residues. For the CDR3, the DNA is TGTGCCAGCAGCTCCCCGGGGACATCCTCCTACGAGCAGTACTTC. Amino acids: CASSSPGTSSYEQYF.

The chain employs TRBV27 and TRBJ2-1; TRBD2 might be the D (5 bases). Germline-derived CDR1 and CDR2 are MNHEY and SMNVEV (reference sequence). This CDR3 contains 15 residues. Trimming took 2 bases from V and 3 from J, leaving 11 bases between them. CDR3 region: CASSLRRIGYNEQFF. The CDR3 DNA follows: TGTGCCAGCAGTTTACGGAGGATCGGCTACAATGAGCAGTTCTTC.

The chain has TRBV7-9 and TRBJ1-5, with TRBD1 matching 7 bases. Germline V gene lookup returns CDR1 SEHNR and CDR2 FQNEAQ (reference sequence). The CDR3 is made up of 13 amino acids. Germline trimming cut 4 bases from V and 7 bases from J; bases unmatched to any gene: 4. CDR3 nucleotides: TGTGCCAGCAGCTACCAGGGGGAACAGCCCCAGCATTTT. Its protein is CASSYQGEQPQHF.

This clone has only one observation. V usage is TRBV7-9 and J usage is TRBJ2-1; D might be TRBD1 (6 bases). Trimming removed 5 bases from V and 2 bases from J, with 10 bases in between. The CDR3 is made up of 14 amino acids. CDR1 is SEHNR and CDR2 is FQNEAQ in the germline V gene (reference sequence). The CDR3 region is CASSIRTAYNEQFF. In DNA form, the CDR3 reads TGTGCCAGCAGCATCCGGACAGCCTACAATGAGCAGTTCTTC. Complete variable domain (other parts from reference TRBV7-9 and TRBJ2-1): DTGVSQNPRHKITKRGQNVTFRCDPISEHNRLYWYRQTLGQGPEFLTYFQNEAQLEKSRLLSDRFSAERPKGSFSTLEIQRTEQGDSAMYLCASSIRTAYNEQFFGPGTRLTVL.

The DNA for the CDR3 is TGTGCCAGCAGCGCGGTCGGACAGGAGACCTACGAGCAGTACTTC. Translated: CASSAVGQETYEQYF. The rearrangement uses TRBV5-6 and TRBJ2-7, with 7 nucleotides matching TRBD1. Germline V gene data show CDR1 as SGHDT and CDR2 as YYEEEE. The CDR3 sequence is 15 residues long. V lost 4 bases, J lost 2 bases, and 9 bases stayed unmatched.

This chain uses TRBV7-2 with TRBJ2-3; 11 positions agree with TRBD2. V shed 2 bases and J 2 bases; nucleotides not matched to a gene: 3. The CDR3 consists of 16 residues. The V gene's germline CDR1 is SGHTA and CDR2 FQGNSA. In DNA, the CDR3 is TGTGCCAGCAGCTTAATGGGACTAGCGGCCACAGATACGCAGTATTTT. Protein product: CASSLMGLAATDTQYF.

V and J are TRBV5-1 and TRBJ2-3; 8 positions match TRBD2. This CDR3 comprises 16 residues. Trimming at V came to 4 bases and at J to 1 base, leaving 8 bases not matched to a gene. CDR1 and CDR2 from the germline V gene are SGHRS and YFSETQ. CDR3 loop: CASSPGLAEGTDTQYF. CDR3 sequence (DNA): TGCGCCAGCAGCCCCGGACTAGCAGAAGGCACAGATACGCAGTATTTT.

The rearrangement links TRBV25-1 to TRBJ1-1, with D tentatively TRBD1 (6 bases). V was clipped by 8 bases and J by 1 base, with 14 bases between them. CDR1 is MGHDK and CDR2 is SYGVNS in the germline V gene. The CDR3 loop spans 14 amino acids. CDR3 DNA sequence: TGTGCCAGCCGCGCAATGGGGGCGAACACTGAAGCTTTCTTT. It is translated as CASRAMGANTEAFF.

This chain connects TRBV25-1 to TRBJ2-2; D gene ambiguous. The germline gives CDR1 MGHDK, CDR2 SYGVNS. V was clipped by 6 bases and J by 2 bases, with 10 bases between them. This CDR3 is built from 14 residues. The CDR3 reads CASRALSNTGELFF. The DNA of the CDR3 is TGTGCCAGCAGGGCTTTGAGCAACACCGGGGAGCTGTTTTTT.

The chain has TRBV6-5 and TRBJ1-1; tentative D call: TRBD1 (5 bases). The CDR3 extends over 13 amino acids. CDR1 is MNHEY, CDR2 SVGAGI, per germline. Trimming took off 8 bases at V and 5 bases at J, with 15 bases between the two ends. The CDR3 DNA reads TGTGCCAGCGGAAGGGGCCCCGGGACTGAAGCTTTCTTT. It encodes CASGRGPGTEAFF.

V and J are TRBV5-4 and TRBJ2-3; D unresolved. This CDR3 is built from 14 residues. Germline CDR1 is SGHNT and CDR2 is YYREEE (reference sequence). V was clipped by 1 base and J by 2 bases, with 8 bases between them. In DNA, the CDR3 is TGTGCCAGCAGCTTGTCAAGGACCACAGATACGCAGTATTTT. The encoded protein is CASSLSRTTDTQYF.

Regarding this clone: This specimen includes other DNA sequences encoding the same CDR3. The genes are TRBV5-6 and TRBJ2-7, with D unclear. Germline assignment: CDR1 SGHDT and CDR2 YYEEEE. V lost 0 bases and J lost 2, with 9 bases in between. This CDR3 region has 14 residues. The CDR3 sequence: CASSLVGQPYEQYF. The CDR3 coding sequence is TGTGCCAGCAGCTTGGTAGGGCAGCCCTACGAGCAGTACTTC.

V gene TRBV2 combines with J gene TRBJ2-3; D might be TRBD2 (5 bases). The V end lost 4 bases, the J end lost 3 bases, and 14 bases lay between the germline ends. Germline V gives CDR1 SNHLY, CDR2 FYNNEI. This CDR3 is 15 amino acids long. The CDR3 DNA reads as TGTGCCAGCAGTGTGAGGGCGGGCGTTACAGATACGCAGTATTTT. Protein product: CASSVRAGVTDTQYF.

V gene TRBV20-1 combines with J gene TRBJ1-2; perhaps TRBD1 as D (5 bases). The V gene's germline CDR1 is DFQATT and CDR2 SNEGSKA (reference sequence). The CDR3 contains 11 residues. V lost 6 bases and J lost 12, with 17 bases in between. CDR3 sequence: CSAPGGSGNTF. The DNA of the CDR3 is TGCAGTGCCCCGGGGGGTTCGGGGAACACCTTC.

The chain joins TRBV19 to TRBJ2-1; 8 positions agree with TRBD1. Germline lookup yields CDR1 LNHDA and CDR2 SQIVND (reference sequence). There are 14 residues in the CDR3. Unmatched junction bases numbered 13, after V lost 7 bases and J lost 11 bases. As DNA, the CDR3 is TGTGCCAGTACCAGGGGGCTGACCAGCACGAAGCAGTTCTTC. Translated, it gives CASTRGLTSTKQFF.

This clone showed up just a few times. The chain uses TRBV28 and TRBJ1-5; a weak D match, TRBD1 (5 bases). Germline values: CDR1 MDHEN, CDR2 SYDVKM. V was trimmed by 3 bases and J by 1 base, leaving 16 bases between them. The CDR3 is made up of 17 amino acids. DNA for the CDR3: TGTGCCAGCAGTTTCGGACAATTTGGTTGGAGCAATCAGCCCCAGCATTTT. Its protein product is CASSFGQFGWSNQPQHF.

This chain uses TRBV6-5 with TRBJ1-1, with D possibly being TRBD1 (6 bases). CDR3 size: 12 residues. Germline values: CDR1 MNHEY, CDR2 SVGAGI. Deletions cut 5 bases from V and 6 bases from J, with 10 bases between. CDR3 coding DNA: TGTGCCAGCAGTCACAGGGACGCTGAAGCTTTCTTT. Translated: CASSHRDAEAFF.

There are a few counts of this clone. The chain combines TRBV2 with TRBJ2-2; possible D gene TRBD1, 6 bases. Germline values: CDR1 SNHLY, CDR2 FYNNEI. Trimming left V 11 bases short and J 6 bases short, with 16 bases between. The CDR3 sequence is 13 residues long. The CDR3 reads CAVKTGYAGELFF. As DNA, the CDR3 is TGTGCCGTCAAAACAGGGTACGCCGGGGAGCTGTTTTTT. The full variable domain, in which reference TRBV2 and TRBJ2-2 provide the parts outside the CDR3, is EPEVTQTPSHQVTQMGQEVILRCVPISNHLYFYWYRQILGQKVEFLVSFYNNEISEKSEIFDDQFSVERPDGSNFTLKIRSTKLEDSAMYFCAVKTGYAGELFFGEGSRLTVL.